These 5 T cell receptor beta chains share one sample of origin, sequenced in a study of T cells expressing NK-cell markers. With the 5' RACE reads reprocessed, TCRdb shows one record per CDR3 protein and no DNA. Its listing shows 150,000 to 170,000 distinct CDR3 sequences. The sequencing sample was made of blood T cells: a sorted CD56 or NKG2C T cell subset, CD4+ or CD8+ T cells, or bulk PBMC T cells (not recorded which). Receptor source: a woman aged 50 to 65 in good health.

The V and J genes are TRBV19 and TRBJ2-3; TCRdb outputs TRBD1, but without DNA this stays unchecked. Germline assignment: CDR1 LNHDA and CDR2 SQIVND (reference sequence). There are 14 residues in the CDR3. CDR3 region: CASSIPGHTDTQYF.

The chain employs TRBV7-9 and TRBJ2-7; checking the TCRdb D call of TRBD2 is not possible without DNA. The length of the CDR3 is 15 residues. Looked up from germline, CDR1 is SEHNR and CDR2 is FQNEAQ (reference sequence). The CDR3 here is CASSPGLAEAYEQYF.

CDR3 in amino acids: CASSLFGLAGTGELFF. The chain employs TRBV5-6 and TRBJ2-2; TCRdb's D call of TRBD2 is untestable without DNA. This CDR3 has 16 residues. The germline V gene has CDR1 SGHDT and CDR2 YYEEEE. Together with reference TRBV5-6 and TRBJ2-2, the CDR3 gives the full variable domain: DAGVTQSPTHLIKTRGQQVTLRCSPKSGHDTVSWYQQALGQGPQFIFQYYEEEERQRGNFPDRFSGHQFPNYSSELNVNALLLGDSALYLCASSLFGLAGTGELFFGEGSRLTVL.

V and J are TRBV10-3 and TRBJ1-1. This CDR3 has 14 amino acids. CDR1 ENHRY and CDR2 SYGVKD come from the germline V gene. CDR3 protein: CAISGGQRGGEAFF.

This chain connects TRBV2 to TRBJ1-2; without DNA, the TCRdb call of TRBD1 cannot be checked. Germline values: CDR1 SNHLY, CDR2 FYNNEI. The CDR3 runs to 13 residues. The CDR3 here is CASSPPGDAGYTF.